Listed here are 12 T cell receptor beta chains from one sample, sequenced in a study of T cells after yellow fever vaccination. TCRdb reanalysed the 5' RACE reads using MiXCR and keeps one entry per CDR3 protein. The sample contains 150,000 or so distinct CDR3 sequences, 9.3% of which appear only once. Source: CD8+ T cells sorted from PBMCs, taken 45 days after the yellow fever booster vaccination. The receptors originated from a man between 18 and 35 years old who received the YFV17D yellow fever vaccine.

This clonotype was seen more than once but under ten times. J is TRBJ2-1 and V is TRBV30, with 7 bases that match TRBD2. The CDR3 contains 14 residues. Germline-derived CDR1 and CDR2 are GTSNPN and SVGIG (reference sequence). Trimming cost V 7 bases and J 0 bases; bases outside gene matches: 6. In DNA, the CDR3 is TGTGCCTTACTCGGGGGGAACTCCTACAATGAGCAGTTCTTC. Protein: CALLGGNSYNEQFF.

This clonotype turned up a few times. This chain links TRBV5-1 with TRBJ2-1, with TRBD1 as a possible D gene (5 bases). This CDR3 has 13 residues. Germline CDR1 is SGHRS and CDR2 is YFSETQ. V gave up 1 base and J gave up 8 bases, with 10 bases separating them. Here the CDR3 reads CASSLRGWDEQFF. The CDR3 DNA reads as TGCGCCAGCAGCTTGAGGGGTTGGGATGAGCAGTTCTTC.

The genes are TRBV6-5 and TRBJ2-5; 9 positions agree with TRBD2. The junction had 14 bases not matched to a gene; V was cut back by 6 bases and J by 3 bases. This CDR3 spans 17 amino acids. Germline values: CDR1 MNHEY, CDR2 SVGAGI. This chain's CDR3 is CASRRGLAFEGEETQYF. The DNA for the CDR3 is TGTGCCAGCAGACGAGGACTAGCGTTTGAGGGGGAAGAGACCCAGTACTTC.

A note on this clonotype: The junction and the germline gene differ at one end; a read error may be behind it. The chain employs TRBV6-5 and TRBJ2-7; TRBD2 aligns across 16 bases. Germline V gives CDR1 MNHEY, CDR2 SVGAGI. The length of the CDR3 is 15 residues. CDR3 nucleotides: TGTGCCAGCAGTTCTTCCCCGGGACTAGCGGGGGGGCGGAACTTC. Protein: CASSSSPGLAGGRNF.

CDR3 in amino acids: CASSSARTLRGGTGELFF. The CDR3 nucleotides read TGCGCCAGCAGCTCAGCACGGACCCTCCGCGGGGGCACCGGGGAGCTGTTTTTT. The genes are TRBV5-1 and TRBJ2-2; the match to TRBD2 covers 7 bases. V gave up 3 bases and J gave up 4 bases; unmatched junction bases: 15. CDR1 and CDR2 from the germline V gene are SGHRS and YFSETQ. This CDR3 comprises 18 residues. The entire variable domain, with the rest obtained from reference TRBV5-1 and TRBJ2-2, is as follows: KAGVTQTPRYLIKTRGQQVTLSCSPISGHRSVSWYQQTPGQGLQFLFEYFSETQRNKGNFPGRFSGRQFSNSRSEMNVSTLELGDSALYLCASSSARTLRGGTGELFFGEGSRLTVL.

The V call is TRBV20-1, the J call TRBJ1-2; 7 nucleotides line up with TRBD1. The trim removed 0 bases at V and 8 bases at J, leaving 9 bases unmatched. This CDR3 contains 14 residues. The V gene's germline CDR1 is DFQATT and CDR2 SNEGSKA (reference sequence). The CDR3 DNA sequence: TGCAGTGCTAGAGATGGTTGGACAGGAAGAGGCTACACCTTC. Protein product: CSARDGWTGRGYTF.

This clonotype appeared a few times. The genes are TRBV4-1 and TRBJ1-1; 7 bases line up with TRBD1. The trim removed 0 bases at V and 1 base at J, leaving 8 bases unmatched. The CDR3 spans 17 residues. The germline gives CDR1 MGHRA, CDR2 YSYEKL. CDR3: CASSQDPGDRANTEAFF. For the CDR3, the DNA is TGCGCCAGCAGCCAAGATCCGGGCGACAGGGCGAACACTGAAGCTTTCTTT.

The chain recombines TRBV7-6 with TRBJ2-5; D not certain. V was shortened by 4 bases and J by 3 bases, with 6 bases between the two germline ends. Germline V gene data show CDR1 as SGHVS and CDR2 as FNYEAQ. The CDR3 loop spans 12 amino acids. This CDR3 is CASSSLKETQYF. The CDR3 DNA reads TGTGCCAGCAGCTCCCTGAAAGAGACCCAGTACTTC.

The chain employs TRBV12-3 or TRBV12-4 and TRBJ2-7; no reliable D call. CDR3 size: 12 residues. The V gene lost 2 bases and the J gene lost 6 bases, with 8 bases spanning the gap. The CDR3 sequence is CASSLRSLEQYV. As DNA, the CDR3 is TGTGCCAGCAGTTTAAGGTCGCTCGAGCAGTACGTC.

This clonotype was seen only a few times. The V and J genes are TRBV7-2 and TRBJ2-2; D is unclear. Between the trimmed V and J ends, which lost 5 bases and 3 bases, there was a span of 13 bases. Germline V CDR1 and CDR2: SGHTA, FQGNSA. CDR3 length equals 15 residues. The CDR3 protein is CASSTVGPDTGELFF. The CDR3 DNA sequence: TGTGCCAGCAGCACCGTGGGCCCGGACACCGGGGAGCTGTTTTTT.

This clonotype was seen at least ten times. The CDR3 loop is CASSLSPAEAFF. The CDR3 DNA reads as TGTGCCAGCAGTTTATCTCCGGCTGAAGCTTTCTTT. The chain couples TRBV12-3 or TRBV12-4 to TRBJ1-1; D remains unclear. V lost 2 bases and J 6 bases, leaving 7 bases between the germline ends. The CDR3 consists of 12 residues.

This clonotype was recorded a few times. The chain is built from TRBV7-9 and TRBJ2-7; the D gene could be TRBD1 or TRBD2 (5 bases each). Trimming left V 1 base short and J 3 bases short, with 10 bases between. The CDR3 totals 14 residues. Per germline, CDR1 SEHNR and CDR2 FQNEAQ (reference sequence). In DNA, the CDR3 is TGTGCCAGCAGCTTAGACGGGGCCAACTACGAGCAGTACGTC. Encoded protein: CASSLDGANYEQYV.